Here is one T cell receptor (beta chain) with its context. Germline V CDR1 and CDR2: GTSNPN, SVGIG (reference sequence). The CDR3 contains 13 residues. V lost 2 bases to trimming and J lost 7 bases, with 15 bases between them. TCRdb keeps only in-frame clones here, not all; method: immunoSEQ multiplex PCR. The sample has 15,000 to 20,000 clones, under 85% seen once; the top ten hold roughly 31%. The treatment is: randomized to nivolumab then ipilimumab (arm A) or the reverse (arm B). No patient had prior DNA-damaging chemotherapy. The data belong to a study of sequential checkpoint blockade in melanoma.

The sequence came from a human donor with melanoma. Sequencing was performed on CD8+ T cells sorted from blood (inferred from file names), taken from a patient given nivolumab and ipilimumab in sequence. This chain connects TRBV30 to TRBJ2-7; D is possibly TRBD1 (5 bases). CDR3 sequence: CAWSPRTRREQYF. The DNA of the CDR3 is TGTGCCTGGAGTCCTCGGACACGGAGAGAGCAGTACTTC.